This T cell receptor (beta chain) emerged from a study of blood T cell repertoires in COVID-19. Study context: COVID-19 samples, acute and convalescent, were from the United States, Italy and Spain. The cDNA or gDNA used as material had been derived from T cells, B-cell-depleted T cells, or PBMCs.

Under the authors' procedure: From reference gene primer amplification, estimates of nucleated cell counts were derived. Using immunoSEQ multiplex PCR, the repertoire was profiled, and TCRdb retains in-frame clones only, with some absent. V, J and clone size are those of that table, while D and trimming were read from the DNA. The sample holds about 380,000 clones, about 80% seen once. The CDR3 extends over 16 amino acids. CDR1 and CDR2 (germline): GTSNPN, SVGIG (reference sequence). V was clipped by 2 bases and J by 0 bases; unmatched bases: 4. Material for sequencing was peripheral blood. This sequence was found in a human donor with acute or convalescent COVID-19. The donor label of this sample is uncertain. The V call is TRBV30, the J call TRBJ1-6; TRBD1 agrees at 7 bases. The CDR3 nucleotides are TGTGCCTGGAGTCACAGGGGAAGCTCCTATAATTCACCCCTCCACTTT. This encodes CAWSHRGSSYNSPLHF.